Shown below are 9 T cell receptor beta chains from a single sample sequenced in a study of ipilimumab plus nivolumab after autologous stem cell transplantation. The table came from immunoSEQ multiplex PCR; TCRdb's copy has only in-frame clones and leaves some out. This sample has approximately 80,000 clones, with 83% found just once. Specimen: PBMCs, collected in a trial of ipilimumab plus nivolumab as post-transplant consolidation. Source of these receptors: a male donor with diffuse large B-cell lymphoma.

The rearrangement joins TRBV5-1 to TRBJ2-4; no definite D call. Germline lookup yields CDR1 SGHRS and CDR2 YFSETQ. Trimming took 0 bases from V and 1 from J, leaving 8 bases between them. The CDR3 loop spans 15 amino acids. The CDR3 sequence is CASSLEWGAKNIQYF. As DNA, the CDR3 is TGCGCCAGCAGCTTGGAGTGGGGTGCCAAAAACATTCAGTACTTC.

This clone was observed a single time. The junction departs from germline at one end; a sequencing error may be responsible. The gene calls are TRBV7-9 and TRBJ1-1, with 7 bases fitting TRBD1. The CDR3 length is 15 residues. Germline CDR1 reads SEHNR; CDR2 reads FQNEAQ (reference sequence). In nucleotides, the CDR3 is TGTGCCAGCAGCTTCTGGGACAGTCTGAAGACTGAAGCTTTCTTT. Translated: CASSFWDSLKTEAFF.

The rearrangement links TRBV5-4 to TRBJ1-2; D gene uncertain. This CDR3 spans 13 amino acids. From germline, CDR1 is SGHNT and CDR2 YYREEE (reference sequence). V lost 2 bases and J lost 1, with 6 bases in between. The DNA of the CDR3 is TGTGCCAGCAGCTTCGTCAGTAACTATGGCTACACCTTC. It is translated as CASSFVSNYGYTF.

J is TRBJ2-1 and V is TRBV7-2, with TRBD2 identical over 7 bases. J lost 0 bases, V lost 3 bases, and 2 bases had no gene match. Germline CDR1 reads SGHTA; CDR2 reads FQGNSA. The CDR3 consists of 15 residues. The CDR3 loop reads CASSFASGSYNEQFF. Here the CDR3 DNA reads TGTGCCAGCAGCTTTGCTAGCGGCTCCTACAATGAGCAGTTCTTC.

The chain employs TRBV7-9 and TRBJ2-7; maybe TRBD2 (5 bases). Germline V gene lookup returns CDR1 SEHNR and CDR2 FQNEAQ (reference sequence). V lost 6 bases, J lost 3 bases, and 9 bases lay in between. This CDR3 region has 12 residues. The CDR3 reads CASSRTYYEQYF. DNA for the CDR3: TGTGCCAGCAGTCGGACTTACTACGAGCAGTACTTC.

The genes are TRBV5-1 and TRBJ2-2, with unresolved D. CDR1 is SGHRS, CDR2 YFSETQ, per germline. V was trimmed by 1 base and J by 8 bases, leaving 9 bases between them. The CDR3 has 13 amino acids. CDR3 loop: CASSLRTEGELFF. CDR3 nucleotides: TGCGCCAGCAGCTTGAGGACCGAGGGGGAGCTGTTTTTT.

The chain carries TRBV19 and TRBJ1-5; no firm D call. Looked up from germline, CDR1 is LNHDA and CDR2 is SQIVND (reference sequence). V lost 4 bases and J lost 5, with 9 bases in between. CDR3 length: 13 amino acids. Here the CDR3 reads CASSTDGYQPQHF. CDR3 nucleotides: TGTGCCAGTAGTACGGACGGATATCAGCCCCAGCATTTT. The variable domain in full, completed from reference TRBV19 and TRBJ1-5, reads DGGITQSPKYLFRKEGQNVTLSCEQNLNHDAMYWYRQDPGQGLRLIYYSQIVNDFQKGDIAEGYSVSREKKESFPLTVTSAQKNPTAFYLCASSTDGYQPQHFGDGTRLSIL.

The CDR3 nucleotides read TGTGCCAGCTCACCGGGACAGCAAGAGACCCAGTACTTC. This encodes CASSPGQQETQYF. The genes are TRBV18 and TRBJ2-5; 7 nucleotides match TRBD1. Germline loops: CDR1 KGHSH, CDR2 LQKENI. This CDR3 region has 13 residues. V trimming: 3 bases; J trimming: 2 bases; junction bases outside the gene matches: 0. The full variable domain, completed using reference TRBV18 and TRBJ2-5, is NAGVMQNPRHLVRRRGQEARLRCSPMKGHSHVYWYRQLPEEGLKFMVYLQKENIIDESGMPKERFSAEFPKEGPSILRIQQVVRGDSAAYFCASSPGQQETQYFGPGTRLLVL.

The rearrangement joins TRBV18 to TRBJ2-1; the D gene is possibly TRBD1 (5 bases). Deletions cut 3 bases from V and 5 bases from J, with 14 bases between. The CDR3 has 15 amino acids. Per germline, CDR1 KGHSH and CDR2 LQKENI. CDR3 nucleotide sequence: TGTGCCAGCTCACCGGACAAGCAAACCGACAATGAGCAGTTCTTC. Its translation is CASSPDKQTDNEQFF.